The next 3 T cell receptor beta chains were all read from a single sample in a study of blood T cell repertoires in COVID-19. Profiling relied on immunoSEQ multiplex PCR, and the TCRdb table lists in-frame clones only, not all of them. The table includes 120,000 to 150,000 clones, around four fifths detected once. Sequencing was performed on peripheral blood. Source of these receptors: a middle-aged woman with active or convalescent COVID-19.

The genes are TRBV28 and TRBJ1-5; the match to TRBD1 covers 7 bases. Looked up from germline, CDR1 is MDHEN and CDR2 is SYDVKM. This CDR3 is 16 amino acids long. Losses at the gene ends were 8 bases for V and 3 bases for J; bases not matched to a gene: 13. For the CDR3, the DNA is TGTGCCAGCCCACCCTCGGGGACAGCGGACAATCAGCCCCAGCATTTT. Protein: CASPPSGTADNQPQHF.

The chain employs TRBV10-1 and TRBJ1-1; no definite D call. The CDR3 extends over 13 amino acids. Germline V gene data show CDR1 as WNHNN and CDR2 as SYGVQD (reference sequence). The V end was cut by 6 bases, the J end by 6 bases, with 14 bases between. CDR3 DNA: TGCGCCAGCAGATCGTCCCTCCTCGCTGAAGCTTTCTTT. Translated: CASRSSLLAEAFF.

This rearrangement joins TRBV5-4 to TRBJ2-2; D may be TRBD2 (6 bases). Trimming left V 4 bases short and J 6 bases short, with 10 bases between. CDR1 SGHNT and CDR2 YYREEE come from the germline V gene (reference sequence). This CDR3 has 13 amino acids. CDR3 amino acids: CASSPGTPGELFF. The CDR3 DNA sequence: TGTGCCAGCAGCCCCGGGACTCCCGGGGAGCTGTTTTTT.